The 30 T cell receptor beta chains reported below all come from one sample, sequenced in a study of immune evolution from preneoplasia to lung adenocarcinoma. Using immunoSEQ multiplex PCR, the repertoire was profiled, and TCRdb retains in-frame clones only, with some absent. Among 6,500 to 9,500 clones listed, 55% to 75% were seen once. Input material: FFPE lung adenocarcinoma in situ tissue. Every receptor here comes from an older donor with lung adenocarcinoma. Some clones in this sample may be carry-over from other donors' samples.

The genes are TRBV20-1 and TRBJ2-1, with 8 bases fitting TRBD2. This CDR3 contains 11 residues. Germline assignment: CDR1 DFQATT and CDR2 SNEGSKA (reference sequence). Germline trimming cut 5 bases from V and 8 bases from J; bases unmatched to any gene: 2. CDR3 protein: CSAGLAHEQFF. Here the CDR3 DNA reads TGCAGTGCTGGACTAGCCCATGAGCAGTTCTTC.

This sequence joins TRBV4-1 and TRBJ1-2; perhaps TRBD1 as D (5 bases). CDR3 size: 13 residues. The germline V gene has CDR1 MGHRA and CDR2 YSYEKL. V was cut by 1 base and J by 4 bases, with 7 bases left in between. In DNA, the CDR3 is TGCGCCAGCAGCCAAGTGGGGCTCTATGGCTACACCTTC. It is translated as CASSQVGLYGYTF.

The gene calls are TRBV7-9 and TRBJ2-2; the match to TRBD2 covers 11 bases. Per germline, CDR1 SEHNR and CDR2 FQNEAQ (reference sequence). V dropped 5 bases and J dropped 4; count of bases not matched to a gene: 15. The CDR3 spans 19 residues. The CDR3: CASSRQPLAGGTITGELFF. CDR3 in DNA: TGTGCCAGCAGCCGTCAACCCTTAGCGGGAGGGACGATCACCGGGGAGCTGTTTTTT.

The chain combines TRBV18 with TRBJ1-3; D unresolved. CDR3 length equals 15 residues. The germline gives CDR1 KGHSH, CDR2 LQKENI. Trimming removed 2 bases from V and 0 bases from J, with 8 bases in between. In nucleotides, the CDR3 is TGTGCCAGCTCACCAACGACGGACTCTGGAAACACCATATATTTT. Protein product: CASSPTTDSGNTIYF.

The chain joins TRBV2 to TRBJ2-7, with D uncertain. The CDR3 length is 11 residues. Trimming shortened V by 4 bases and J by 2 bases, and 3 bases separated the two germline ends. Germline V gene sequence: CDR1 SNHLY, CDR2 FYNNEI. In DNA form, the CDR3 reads TGTGCCAGCAGTGCGCCCTACGAGCAGTACTTC. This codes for CASSAPYEQYF.

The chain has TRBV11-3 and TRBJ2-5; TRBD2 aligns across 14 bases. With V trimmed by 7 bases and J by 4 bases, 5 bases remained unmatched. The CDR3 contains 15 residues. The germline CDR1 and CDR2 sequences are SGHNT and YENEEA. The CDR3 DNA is TGTGCCAGCACCCGCGGACTAGCGGGAGGAGAGACCCAGTACTTC. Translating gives CASTRGLAGGETQYF.

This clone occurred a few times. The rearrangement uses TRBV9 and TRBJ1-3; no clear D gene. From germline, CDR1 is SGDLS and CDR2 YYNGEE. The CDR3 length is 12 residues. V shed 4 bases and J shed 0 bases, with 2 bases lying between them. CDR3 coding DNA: TGTGCCAGCAGCCGCTCTGGAAACACCATATATTTT. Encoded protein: CASSRSGNTIYF.

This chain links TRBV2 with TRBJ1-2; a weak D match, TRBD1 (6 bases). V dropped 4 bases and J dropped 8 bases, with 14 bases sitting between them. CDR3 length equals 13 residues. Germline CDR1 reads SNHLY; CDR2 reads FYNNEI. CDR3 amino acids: CASSALGGWGYTF. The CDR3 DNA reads TGTGCCAGCAGTGCGTTAGGGGGATGGGGCTACACCTTC.

This chain's CDR3 is CSVETQGGTEAFF. CDR3 nucleotides: TGCAGCGTTGAGACACAGGGAGGCACTGAAGCTTTCTTT. This chain connects TRBV29-1 to TRBJ1-1; perhaps TRBD1 as D (6 bases). CDR3 length: 13 amino acids. V was cut by 3 bases and J by 4 bases, with 12 bases left in between. The germline CDR1 and CDR2 sequences are SQVTM and ANQGSEA.

The CDR3 spells CAWSRLGQGAYEQYF. The CDR3, as DNA: TGTGCCTGGAGCCGGTTGGGGCAGGGGGCTTACGAGCAGTACTTC. This sequence joins TRBV30 and TRBJ2-7; TRBD1 aligns across 8 bases. Germline-derived CDR1 and CDR2 are GTSNPN and SVGIG (reference sequence). The CDR3 loop spans 15 amino acids. Trimming cost V 3 bases and J 4 bases; bases outside gene matches: 11.

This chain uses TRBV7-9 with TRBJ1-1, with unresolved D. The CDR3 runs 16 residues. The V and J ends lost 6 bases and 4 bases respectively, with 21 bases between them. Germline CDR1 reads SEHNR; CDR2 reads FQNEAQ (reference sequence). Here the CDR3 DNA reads TGTGCCAGCAGTTTAAGGCCGGGAGTAGGAGGCACTGAAGCTTTCTTT. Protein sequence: CASSLRPGVGGTEAFF.

The CDR3 loop reads CASRSDWSDEAFF. CDR3 nucleotide sequence: TGTGCCAGCAGGAGCGACTGGAGCGATGAAGCTTTCTTT. The J gene is TRBJ1-1, the V gene TRBV6-4; D unclear. V was trimmed by 6 bases and J by 7 bases, leaving 15 bases between them. Germline V CDR1 and CDR2: MRHNA, SNTAGT. CDR3 length: 13 amino acids.

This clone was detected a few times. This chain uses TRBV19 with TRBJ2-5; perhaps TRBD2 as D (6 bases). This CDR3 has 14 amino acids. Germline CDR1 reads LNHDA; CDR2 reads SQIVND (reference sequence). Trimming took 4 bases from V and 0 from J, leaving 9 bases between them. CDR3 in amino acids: CASSSGEDQETQYF. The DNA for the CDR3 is TGTGCCAGTAGTAGCGGGGAGGACCAAGAGACCCAGTACTTC.

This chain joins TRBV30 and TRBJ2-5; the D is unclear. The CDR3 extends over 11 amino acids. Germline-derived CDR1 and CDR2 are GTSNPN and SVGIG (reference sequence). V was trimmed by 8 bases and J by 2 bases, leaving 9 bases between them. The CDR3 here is CAHATQETQYF. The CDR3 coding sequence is TGTGCCCACGCGACACAAGAGACCCAGTACTTC.

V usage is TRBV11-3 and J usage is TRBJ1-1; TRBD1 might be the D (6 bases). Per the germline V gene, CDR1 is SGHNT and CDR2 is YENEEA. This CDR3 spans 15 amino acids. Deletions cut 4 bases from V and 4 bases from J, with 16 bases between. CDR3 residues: CASSWQGPLGTEAFF. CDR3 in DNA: TGTGCCAGCAGCTGGCAGGGGCCCCTAGGCACTGAAGCTTTCTTT. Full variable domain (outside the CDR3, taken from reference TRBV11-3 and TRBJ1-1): EAGVVQSPRYKIIEKKQPVAFWCNPISGHNTLYWYLQNLGQGPELLIRYENEEAVDDSQLPKDRFSAERLKGVDSTLKIQPAELGDSAVYLCASSWQGPLGTEAFFGQGTRLTVV.

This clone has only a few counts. The CDR3 DNA sequence: TGTGCCACCAGCAGAGGTGGGACAGGGGAGATCTATGGCTACACCTTC. As protein: CATSRGGTGEIYGYTF. The rearrangement uses TRBV15 and TRBJ1-2; 10 nucleotides agree with TRBD1. V lost 1 base, J lost 4 bases, and 6 bases stayed unmatched. Germline V gene sequence: CDR1 LNHNV, CDR2 YYDKDF (reference sequence). The CDR3 is made up of 16 amino acids.

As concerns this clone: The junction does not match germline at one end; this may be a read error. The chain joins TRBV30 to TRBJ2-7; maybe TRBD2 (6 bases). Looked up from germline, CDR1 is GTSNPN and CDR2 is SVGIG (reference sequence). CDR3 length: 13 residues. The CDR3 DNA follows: TGTGCCTGGAGTGTAGGCGGGGCCTATGAGCAGTACTTC. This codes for CAWSVGGAYEQYF.

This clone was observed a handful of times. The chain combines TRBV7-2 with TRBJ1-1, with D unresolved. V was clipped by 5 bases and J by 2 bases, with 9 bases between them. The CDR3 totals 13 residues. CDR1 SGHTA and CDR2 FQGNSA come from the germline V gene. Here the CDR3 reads CASSTGPNTEAFF. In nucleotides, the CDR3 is TGTGCCAGCAGCACCGGCCCCAACACTGAAGCTTTCTTT.

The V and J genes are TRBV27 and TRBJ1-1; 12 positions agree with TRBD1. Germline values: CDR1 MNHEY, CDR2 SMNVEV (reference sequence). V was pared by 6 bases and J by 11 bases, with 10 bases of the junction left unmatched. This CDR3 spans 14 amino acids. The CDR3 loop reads CASRGTGGQFLAFF. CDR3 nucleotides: TGTGCCAGCAGAGGGACAGGGGGCCAGTTTTTGGCTTTCTTT.

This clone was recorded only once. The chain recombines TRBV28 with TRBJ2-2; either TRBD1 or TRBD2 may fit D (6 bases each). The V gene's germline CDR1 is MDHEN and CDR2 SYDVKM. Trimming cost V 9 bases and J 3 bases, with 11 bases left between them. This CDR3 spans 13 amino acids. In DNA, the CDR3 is TGTGCCAGTCGAGGGGGGCACACCGGGGAGCTGTTTTTT. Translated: CASRGGHTGELFF.

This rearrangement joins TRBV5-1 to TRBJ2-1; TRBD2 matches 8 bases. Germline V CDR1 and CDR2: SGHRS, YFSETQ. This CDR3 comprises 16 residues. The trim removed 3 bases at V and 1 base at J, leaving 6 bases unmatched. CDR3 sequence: CASSWGVAGSYNEQFF. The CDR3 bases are TGCGCCAGCAGCTGGGGGGTAGCGGGGTCCTACAATGAGCAGTTCTTC.

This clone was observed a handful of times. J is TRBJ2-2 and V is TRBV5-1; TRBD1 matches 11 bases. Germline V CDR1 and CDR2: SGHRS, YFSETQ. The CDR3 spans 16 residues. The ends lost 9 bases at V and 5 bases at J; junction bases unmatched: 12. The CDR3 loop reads CATSNLGTGGTGELFF. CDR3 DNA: TGCGCCACCTCAAACCTAGGGACAGGGGGGACCGGGGAGCTGTTTTTT.

The CDR3 DNA is TGTGCCAGCAGCACTTTCCGGCAGGCTGGTGGGTGGGATACGCAGTATTTT. The encoded protein is CASSTFRQAGGWDTQYF. This chain uses TRBV9 with TRBJ2-3; D is unclear. The CDR3 has 17 amino acids. Trimming took 4 bases from V and 6 from J, leaving 24 bases between them. Germline CDR1 reads SGDLS; CDR2 reads YYNGEE. Using reference TRBV9 and TRBJ2-3 for the parts outside the CDR3, the full variable domain is DSGVTQTPKHLITATGQRVTLRCSPRSGDLSVYWYQQSLDQGLQFLIQYYNGEERAKGNILERFSAQQFPDLHSELNLSSLELGDSALYFCASSTFRQAGGWDTQYFGPGTRLTVL.

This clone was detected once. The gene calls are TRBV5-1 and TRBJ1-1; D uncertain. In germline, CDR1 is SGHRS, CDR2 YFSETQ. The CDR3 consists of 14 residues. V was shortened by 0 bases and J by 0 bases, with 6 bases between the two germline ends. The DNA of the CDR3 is TGCGCCAGCAGCTTGGTAGGAATGAACACTGAAGCTTTCTTT. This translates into CASSLVGMNTEAFF. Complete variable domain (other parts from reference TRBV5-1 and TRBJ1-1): KAGVTQTPRYLIKTRGQQVTLSCSPISGHRSVSWYQQTPGQGLQFLFEYFSETQRNKGNFPGRFSGRQFSNSRSEMNVSTLELGDSALYLCASSLVGMNTEAFFGQGTRLTVV.

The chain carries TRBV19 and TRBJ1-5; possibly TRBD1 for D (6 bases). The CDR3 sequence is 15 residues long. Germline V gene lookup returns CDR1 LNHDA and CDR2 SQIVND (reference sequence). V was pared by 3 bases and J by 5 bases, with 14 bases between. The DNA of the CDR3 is TGTGCCAGTAGTATGGGGACACACGGGGATCAGCCCCAGCATTTT. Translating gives CASSMGTHGDQPQHF. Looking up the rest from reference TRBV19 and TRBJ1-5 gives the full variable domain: DGGITQSPKYLFRKEGQNVTLSCEQNLNHDAMYWYRQDPGQGLRLIYYSQIVNDFQKGDIAEGYSVSREKKESFPLTVTSAQKNPTAFYLCASSMGTHGDQPQHFGDGTRLSIL.

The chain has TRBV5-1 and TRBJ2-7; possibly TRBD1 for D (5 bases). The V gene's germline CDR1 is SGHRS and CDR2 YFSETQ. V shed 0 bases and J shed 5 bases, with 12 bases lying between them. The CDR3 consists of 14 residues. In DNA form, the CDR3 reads TGCGCCAGCAGCTTGGCCTCAGGGCGAAACGAGCAGTACTTC. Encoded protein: CASSLASGRNEQYF.

The CDR3 region has the DNA TGTGCCAGCAGTTACCGCAGACAGGGTGGCACTGAAGCTTTCTTT. It translates to CASSYRRQGGTEAFF. The chain links TRBV6-6 to TRBJ1-1, with 7 bases identical to TRBD1. Germline CDR1 is MNHNY and CDR2 is SVGAGI (reference sequence). J lost 4 bases, V lost 2 bases, and 7 bases had no gene match. CDR3 length: 15 amino acids.

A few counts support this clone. Here the CDR3 reads CASSSDREKLFF. As DNA, the CDR3 is TGTGCCAGCAGCTCGGACAGGGAAAAACTGTTTTTT. J is TRBJ1-4 and V is TRBV7-2, with TRBD1 matching over 7 bases. V lost 4 bases and J lost 8; bases outside the gene matches: 1. The CDR3 contains 12 residues. CDR1 is SGHTA, CDR2 FQGNSA, per germline.

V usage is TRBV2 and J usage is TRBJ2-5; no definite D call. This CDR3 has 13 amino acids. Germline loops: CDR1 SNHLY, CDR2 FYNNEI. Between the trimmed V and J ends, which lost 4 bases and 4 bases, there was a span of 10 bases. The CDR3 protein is CASSGQIGETQYF. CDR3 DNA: TGTGCCAGCAGTGGCCAAATCGGAGAGACCCAGTACTTC.

CDR3 nucleotide sequence: TGTGCCAGCAGCTCTCCTTACGTGGCAGAAAGTAACACTGAAGCTTTCTTT. Translation: CASSSPYVAESNTEAFF. The chain couples TRBV7-9 to TRBJ1-1; D remains unclear. Germline V gene data show CDR1 as SEHNR and CDR2 as FQNEAQ (reference sequence). Trimming took off 4 bases at V and 2 bases at J, with 20 bases between the two ends. This CDR3 is 17 amino acids long.